A selection of T cell receptor beta chains follows, all from one sample in a study of blood T cell repertoires in COVID-19. Profiled with immunoSEQ multiplex PCR; TCRdb holds only in-frame clones, not every one. The sample carries 150,000 to 170,000 clones, roughly 89% recorded once. Sequencing input: peripheral blood. These receptors came from a man aged 45-65 years with acute or convalescent COVID-19. The conserved cysteine and the conserved F or W are not part of the CDR3 here. Expanded clones are given a class, and other clones once, few, many or no size at all.

j_call clone_size v_call cdr3_aa
TRBJ1-1 NA TRBV7-2 ASSLHRANTEAF
TRBJ2-3 NA TRBV5-1 ASSASSASTDTQY
TRBJ2-7 NA TRBV2 ASNRNSYEQY
TRBJ2-7 NA TRBV28 ASSSRYYEQY
TRBJ2-5 NA TRBV10-2 ASNFGGEETQY
TRBJ1-2 NA TRBV4-3 ASSPGTTGSYGYT
TRBJ1-1 NA TRBV4-2 ASRPGHQNTEAF
TRBJ2-3 NA TRBV19 ASSIRAGVGTDTQY
TRBJ1-4 NA TRBV28 ASSLADSAKLF
TRBJ1-1 NA TRBV5-1 ASSLQSTGTEAF
TRBJ2-3 NA TRBV7-9 ASSARQGSGTDTQY
TRBJ2-3 NA TRBV5-1 ASSLKSSGRVTDTQY
TRBJ2-3 NA TRBV7-6 ASSSRASGGTDTQY
TRBJ1-6 NA TRBV30 AWLQGGNSPLH
TRBJ2-7 NA TRBV28 ASSPVGIAGAGEQY
TRBJ2-5 NA TRBV6-2/TRBV6-3 ASSYWVAGGPNQETQY
TRBJ1-4 NA TRBV19 ASSAQTGGHEKLF
TRBJ2-7 NA TRBV28 ASSLVAGGSYEQY
TRBJ1-3 NA TRBV6-6 ASSGPPQGDGNTIY
TRBJ2-1 NA TRBV6-4 ASNTREGLPPYNEQF
TRBJ2-1 NA TRBV5-4 ASSPASGGFNEQF
TRBJ2-2 few TRBV29-1 STGQGGTGGELF
TRBJ2-6 NA TRBV27 ASRTGGSGANVLT
TRBJ2-5 NA TRBV13 ASSRGQVVATQY
TRBJ2-2 NA TRBV7-6 ASSLARGLAGENTGELF
TRBJ2-1 NA TRBV2 ASSYSGGSYNEQF
TRBJ1-4 NA TRBV2 ASTGVRRTNEKLF
TRBJ2-7 NA TRBV11-1 ASSGEQGYEQY
TRBJ1-4 NA TRBV6-5 ASTHRGLTEKLF
TRBJ2-1 NA TRBV4-2 ASSQDLPGRGFEQF
TRBJ2-7 NA TRBV6-5 ASTETGFHEQY
TRBJ1-5 NA TRBV4-2 ASSQEGQGIQPQH
TRBJ2-7 NA TRBV7-8 ASTLGPETAEQY
TRBJ1-2 NA TRBV6-5 ASTRTGYYGYT
TRBJ1-4 NA TRBV7-8 ASSPQRGGTNEKLF
TRBJ2-7 NA TRBV7-9 ASSSLWGVDYEQY